This TCR beta chain was identified in a study of regulatory T cells in long-lasting Graves disease. Study-level results: New patients shared over 900 public clonotypes, and persistent patients shared more, with a few thousand. Persistent disease was associated with favored TRBV28 usage and with favored use of TRBJ1-2 and TRBJ2-5.

About this clonotype: Antigen specificity is unknown.

Library construction for TCR beta used iRepertoire HTBI primers and Arm-PCR of CDR3 regions. In TCRdb, the multiplex PCR reads were re-called with MiXCR into one record per CDR3 protein. The table includes 300,000 to 350,000 distinct CDR3 sequences, 15% to 20% detected once. V dropped 0 bases and J dropped 0; count of bases not matched to a gene: 5. Germline V gives CDR1 MNHEY, CDR2 SVGAGI. The CDR3 runs 18 residues. Time point described: persistent/refractory GD, antithyroid drugs over 5 years with positive TRAb. Following extraction of RNA from PBMCs, that RNA was used to make the TCR library. Collection of peripheral blood (about 8.8 milliliters) was done using EDTA tubes.

The receptor was derived from a female donor with Graves disease. The sequences come from peripheral blood mononuclear cells (PBMCs), collected when the disease was refractory, from a patient treated with antithyroid drugs. The chain joins TRBV6-5 to TRBJ2-2; 9 nucleotides match TRBD1. CDR3 amino acids: CASSYSGDRAANTGELFF. For the CDR3, the DNA is TGTGCCAGCAGTTACTCAGGGGACAGGGCCGCGAACACCGGGGAGCTGTTTTTT.